Listed here is a single T cell receptor beta chain. Antigen: not known. The sample comes from a study of T cell responses to AZD1222 COVID-19 vaccine. Study-wide results and caveats: Clonal diversity was possibly underestimated, and white British individuals and females predominated among donors.

Here immunoSEQ multiplex PCR was the method, and the copy in TCRdb shows in-frame clones only, minus some. The sample has around 150,000 clones, less than 95% seen once; the top ten hold about 5.9%. This TCR came from an adult who received the AZD1222 COVID-19 vaccine. This specimen consisted of peripheral blood, obtained 28 days after the second AZD1222 dose.

The CDR3 region has the DNA TGTGCCAGCAGCCCCGCGAGCAATCAGCCCCAGCATTTT. Its protein is CASSPASNQPQHF. The chain links TRBV3-1 (or the pseudogene TRBV3-2) to TRBJ1-5; no firm D call. The V gene lost 4 bases and the J gene lost 1 base, with 5 bases spanning the gap. The germline V gene encodes CDR1 LGHDT and CDR2 YNNKEL (reference sequence). This CDR3 is 13 amino acids long.